This T cell receptor (beta chain) was obtained from a study of cytomegalovirus exposure and HLA in healthy donors. Sequencing was performed with immunoSEQ multiplex PCR; in TCRdb, only in-frame clones are kept and a portion is missing. This sample has some 220,000 clones, with over 80% found just once. This clone was observed a handful of times. V dropped 3 bases and J dropped 7 bases, with 9 bases sitting between them. The CDR3 covers 11 residues. Germline V CDR1 and CDR2: DFQATT, SNEGSKA (reference sequence). The chain employs TRBV20-1 and TRBJ1-1; TRBD1 might be the D (5 bases). The sequence came from a woman aged 18 to 35 in good health and CMV-seronegative. Material: PBMCs. DNA of the CDR3: TGCAGTGCTAGTTCCGACAGTGAAGCTTTCTTT. Its translation is CSASSDSEAFF.